These 30 T cell receptor beta chains share one sample of origin, sequenced in a study of vaccination and CD4 T cells after COVID-19. Which antigens these TCRs recognize remains unknown. This sample's time point: late sampling 161 to 241 days after vaccination in three convalescent patients. Treatment indicated: roughly 11-day PBMC culture with coronavirus spike peptide pools or control peptides (ViraFEST assay). Cultured CD4+ T cells had their DNA profiled by the Oncomine TCR Beta short-read assay. TCRdb ran MiXCR on the PCR reads and lists one entry per CDR3 protein. This sample carries 20,000 to 30,000 distinct CDR3 sequences, approximately 28% of them seen once, and the ten largest clones take around 3.3%. Specimen: CD4+ T cells from blood, cultured in vitro, collected about 7 months after SARS-CoV-2 vaccination. These receptors all stem from a human donor who had recovered from COVID-19.

V gene TRBV28 combines with J gene TRBJ2-7; TRBD2 matches at 11 bases. Looked up from germline, CDR1 is MDHEN and CDR2 is SYDVKM. The CDR3 spans 18 residues. Germline trimming cut 8 bases from V and 3 bases from J; bases unmatched to any gene: 18. CDR3 protein: CASLEGTSGSSYVYEQYF. The CDR3 DNA is TGTGCCAGCCTTGAAGGAACTAGCGGGAGTAGTTATGTCTACGAGCAGTACTTC.

This clonotype was seen a handful of times. The gene calls are TRBV20-1 and TRBJ2-2; maybe TRBD1 (5 bases). Germline lookup yields CDR1 DFQATT and CDR2 SNEGSKA (reference sequence). V was clipped by 3 bases and J by 1 base, with 9 bases between them. CDR3 length: 14 residues. The CDR3 reads CSARGQGNTGELFF. The CDR3 coding sequence is TGCAGTGCTAGGGGGCAGGGGAACACCGGGGAGCTGTTTTTT.

J is TRBJ2-5 and V is TRBV5-4; D gene unclear. There are 13 residues in the CDR3. The V and J ends lost 2 bases and 5 bases respectively, with 10 bases between them. The germline gives CDR1 SGHNT, CDR2 YYREEE (reference sequence). CDR3 in amino acids: CASSFGSRETQYF. In nucleotides, the CDR3 is TGTGCCAGCAGCTTCGGTAGTCGGGAGACCCAGTACTTC.

This clonotype was detected only a few times. V and J are TRBV6-1 and TRBJ1-2; a weak D match, TRBD1 (5 bases). The length of the CDR3 is 14 residues. Germline V gives CDR1 MNHNS, CDR2 SASEGT. Trimming took off 6 bases at V and 6 bases at J, with 17 bases between the two ends. The CDR3 reads CASRGRTRSDGYTF. CDR3 nucleotides: TGTGCCAGCAGAGGAAGGACACGATCGGATGGCTACACCTTC.

The chain has TRBV27 and TRBJ1-2, with D perhaps TRBD1 (6 bases). CDR3 length: 13 amino acids. The V end was cut by 8 bases, the J end by 8 bases, with 18 bases between. The germline V gene encodes CDR1 MNHEY and CDR2 SMNVEV (reference sequence). This chain's CDR3 is CASGGGSGRGYTF. CDR3 coding DNA: TGTGCCAGCGGGGGGGGCAGTGGGAGGGGCTACACCTTC.

V usage is TRBV6-1 and J usage is TRBJ2-1, with TRBD1 identical over 8 bases. The J call is uncertain, as TRBJ2-7 better fits the DNA end. The CDR3 is 12 amino acids. Germline V CDR1 and CDR2: MNHNS, SASEGT. The CDR3 nucleotides read TGTGCCACGAACCAGGGGGCAAGCGAGCAGTACTTC. Protein sequence: CATNQGASEQYF.

The chain joins TRBV20-1 to TRBJ1-5, with D possibly matching TRBD1 (5 bases). This CDR3 spans 17 amino acids. Looked up from germline, CDR1 is DFQATT and CDR2 is SNEGSKA (reference sequence). Trimming left V 1 base short and J 1 base short, with 17 bases between. The CDR3: CSARGLDEAGSNQPQHF. Written as DNA, the CDR3 is TGCAGTGCTAGAGGCCTTGATGAGGCAGGGAGCAATCAGCCCCAGCATTTT.

The chain employs TRBV2 and TRBJ1-5; TRBD1 matches at 9 bases. Germline CDR1 SNHLY, CDR2 FYNNEI. J was trimmed by 7 bases and V by 4 bases; bases with no gene match: 5. The CDR3 runs to 14 residues. CDR3 nucleotide sequence: TGTGCCAGCAGTGCGGGGACAGGGCGACAGCCCCAGCATTTT. Its protein product is CASSAGTGRQPQHF.

The J gene is TRBJ2-4, the V gene TRBV20-1; tentatively, D is TRBD2 (5 bases). Germline CDR1 reads DFQATT; CDR2 reads SNEGSKA (reference sequence). The CDR3 is 13 residues long. Trimming removed 6 bases from V and 0 bases from J, with 9 bases in between. CDR3 amino acids: CSAIGLAKNIQYF. The CDR3, as DNA: TGCAGTGCAATCGGACTAGCCAAAAACATTCAGTACTTC.

The V gene is TRBV5-4, the J gene TRBJ2-7; TRBD2 is a possible D gene (6 bases). The CDR3 is 14 residues long. Germline V gene data show CDR1 as SGHNT and CDR2 as YYREEE (reference sequence). Trimming took off 4 bases at V and 2 bases at J, with 13 bases between the two ends. CDR3 amino acids: CASSGGWGTYEQYF. DNA for the CDR3: TGTGCCAGCAGCGGGGGGTGGGGGACCTACGAGCAGTACTTC.

This clonotype was recorded a few times. V and J are TRBV20-1 and TRBJ2-5; 7 bases are shared with TRBD1. The length of the CDR3 is 15 residues. The J segment lost 4 bases and the V segment lost 2 bases, leaving 10 bases of the junction unmatched. Per germline, CDR1 DFQATT and CDR2 SNEGSKA (reference sequence). The CDR3 DNA reads as TGCAGTGCTAGATCGAGACAGGGTTTCCTAGAGACCCAGTACTTC. As protein: CSARSRQGFLETQYF.

The sample holds a few counts of this clonotype. J is TRBJ2-5 and V is TRBV7-8; TRBD2 matches at 10 bases. V lost 2 bases to trimming and J lost 4 bases; unmatched junction nucleotides: 10. Germline CDR1 reads SGHVS; CDR2 reads FQNEAQ. The CDR3 runs 17 residues. CDR3 sequence (DNA): TGTGCCAGCAGCTTAAGTAGGCTAGCGGGAGAAGGAGAGACCCAGTACTTC. Translated: CASSLSRLAGEGETQYF.

The V gene is TRBV19, the J gene TRBJ1-5, with 8 bases fitting TRBD1. The CDR3 is 16 amino acids. The V gene end was trimmed by 5 bases and the J gene end by 2 bases; junction bases not matched to a gene: 8. CDR1 and CDR2 (germline): LNHDA, SQIVND (reference sequence). The CDR3 here is CASSFTQGAGNQPQHF. In DNA, the CDR3 is TGTGCCAGTAGTTTTACCCAGGGGGCGGGCAATCAGCCCCAGCATTTT.

The chain is built from TRBV6-1 and TRBJ2-1; 14 bases are shared with TRBD2. Germline values: CDR1 MNHNS, CDR2 SASEGT. With V trimmed by 6 bases and J by 10 bases, 8 bases remained unmatched. This CDR3 is built from 15 residues. CDR3 nucleotide sequence: TGTGCCAGCAGGGGACTAGCGGGAGTAGGACGCGAGCAGTTCTTC. Translation: CASRGLAGVGREQFF.

The chain has TRBV20-1 and TRBJ2-4; TRBD2 agrees at 8 bases. The J segment lost 0 bases and the V segment lost 4 bases, leaving 2 bases of the junction unmatched. The CDR3 runs 14 residues. CDR1 is DFQATT, CDR2 SNEGSKA, per germline (reference sequence). The CDR3 sequence is CSATGGRAKNIQYF. The CDR3 DNA follows: TGCAGTGCTACGGGGGGGAGAGCCAAAAACATTCAGTACTTC.

This clonotype has just a few counts. J is TRBJ2-7 and V is TRBV7-6, with D uncertain. CDR1 is SGHVS and CDR2 is FNYEAQ in the germline V gene. The V end lost 0 bases, the J end lost 4 bases, and 7 bases lay between the germline ends. The CDR3 runs 13 residues. This CDR3 is CASSLALEYEQYF. The CDR3 region has the DNA TGTGCCAGCAGCTTAGCACTTGAGTACGAGCAGTACTTC.

V usage is TRBV5-8 and J usage is TRBJ2-1, with TRBD2 identical over 9 bases. Germline assignment: CDR1 SGHTS and CDR2 YDEGEE. V trimming: 2 bases; J trimming: 9 bases; junction bases outside the gene matches: 15. The CDR3 runs to 17 residues. The CDR3 protein is CASSLEGTSLSTGEQFF. The CDR3 nucleotides read TGTGCCAGCAGCTTAGAGGGGACTAGCCTATCAACGGGTGAGCAGTTCTTC.

This clonotype occurred many times. The V gene is TRBV7-9, the J gene TRBJ1-5, with D tentatively TRBD1 (6 bases). Germline CDR1 SEHNR, CDR2 FQNEAQ (reference sequence). This CDR3 has 14 amino acids. Trimming cost V 5 bases and J 1 base, with 9 bases left between them. The CDR3 protein is CASSRDISNQPQHF. CDR3 coding DNA: TGTGCCAGCAGCCGGGACATAAGCAATCAGCCCCAGCATTTT.

The V and J genes are TRBV28 and TRBJ1-2; the D gene is possibly TRBD1 (5 bases). Germline V gene sequence: CDR1 MDHEN, CDR2 SYDVKM. The CDR3 runs to 15 residues. The V and J ends lost 3 bases and 2 bases respectively, with 13 bases between them. The CDR3 is CASSFGSGTNYGYTF. The CDR3 bases are TGTGCCAGCAGTTTCGGGTCAGGGACCAACTATGGCTACACCTTC.

A note on this clonotype: A much more abundant neighbour one base away suggests this may be a read error. The chain employs TRBV28 and TRBJ2-7; 7 bases fit TRBD1. Germline values: CDR1 MDHEN, CDR2 SYDVKM. With 10 bases clipped from V and 0 bases from J, the junction kept 6 bases outside the gene matches. This CDR3 spans 13 amino acids. The CDR3 sequence: CAIRAGGSYEQYF. CDR3 DNA: TGTGCCATCAGGGCAGGGGGCTCCTACGAGCAGTACTTC.

The table lists this clonotype with a count of one. The CDR3 sequence is CASQIRDYGYTF. In DNA form, the CDR3 reads TGTGCCAGCCAAATACGGGACTATGGCTACACCTTC. The rearrangement uses TRBV28 and TRBJ1-2; D remains ambiguous. Germline V gene lookup returns CDR1 MDHEN and CDR2 SYDVKM. This CDR3 is built from 12 residues. Trimming shortened V by 8 bases and J by 3 bases, and 10 bases separated the two germline ends.

This sequence joins TRBV5-4 and TRBJ2-5; TRBD2 is a possible D gene (7 bases). Germline V CDR1 and CDR2: SGHNT, YYREEE (reference sequence). The CDR3 loop spans 14 amino acids. V shed 5 bases and J shed 3 bases, with 14 bases lying between them. CDR3: CASRYTGGEETQYF. In DNA form, the CDR3 reads TGTGCCAGCAGGTATACGGGGGGCGAAGAGACCCAGTACTTC.

The chain recombines TRBV24-1 with TRBJ1-4; D is possibly TRBD1 (6 bases). This CDR3 has 15 residues. Germline loops: CDR1 KGHDR, CDR2 SFDVKD. V shed 2 bases and J shed 8 bases, with 14 bases lying between them. The CDR3 DNA sequence: TGTGCCACCAGTGATTCGACAGGAGGGGAGGAAAAACTGTTTTTT. Translated: CATSDSTGGEEKLFF.

This clonotype was seen a handful of times. This rearrangement joins TRBV5-1 to TRBJ2-7; 8 positions match TRBD2. The CDR3 extends over 13 amino acids. Germline V gene lookup returns CDR1 SGHRS and CDR2 YFSETQ. The V segment lost 4 bases and the J segment 2 bases; nucleotides outside the gene matches: 2. CDR3 DNA sequence: TGCGCCAGCAGCCCGGGACTAGCCTACGAGCAGTACTTC. This translates into CASSPGLAYEQYF.

This clonotype was counted once. The rearrangement joins TRBV6-5 to TRBJ2-7; 12 bases are shared with TRBD1. CDR3 length: 17 residues. CDR1 is MNHEY and CDR2 is SVGAGI in the germline V gene. V gave up 0 bases and J gave up 4 bases; unmatched junction bases: 7. This chain's CDR3 is CASSYSPGQGALYEQYF. The CDR3 nucleotides are TGTGCCAGCAGTTACTCACCGGGACAGGGGGCTTTATACGAGCAGTACTTC.

The chain has TRBV27 and TRBJ1-5, with TRBD1 identical over 9 bases. V gave up 4 bases and J gave up 4 bases; unmatched junction bases: 5. Germline V gene data show CDR1 as MNHEY and CDR2 as SMNVEV (reference sequence). The CDR3 is made up of 15 amino acids. This CDR3 is CASSSDRGSNQPQHF. DNA for the CDR3: TGTGCCAGCAGTTCGGACAGGGGAAGTAATCAGCCCCAGCATTTT.

The V gene is TRBV7-9, the J gene TRBJ2-1, with D possibly matching TRBD2 (6 bases). The germline V gene has CDR1 SEHNR and CDR2 FQNEAQ (reference sequence). The CDR3 has 18 amino acids. Trimming left V 4 bases short and J 4 bases short, with 23 bases between. CDR3 sequence (DNA): TGTGCCAGCAGCTCGGGACTCCTACGTTTAGAGAGTTACAATGAGCAGTTCTTC. This translates into CASSSGLLRLESYNEQFF.

This clonotype has ten or more counts. The chain is built from TRBV20-1 and TRBJ2-3; D uncertain. With 2 bases removed from V and 1 base from J, the gap between germline ends came to 10 bases. The CDR3 runs to 14 residues. CDR1 is DFQATT and CDR2 is SNEGSKA in the germline V gene (reference sequence). The CDR3 region is CSARSQRGTDTQYF. The CDR3 nucleotides are TGCAGTGCTAGATCCCAAAGGGGCACAGATACGCAGTATTTT.

Sample share makes this clonotype medium-sized. V usage is TRBV28 and J usage is TRBJ1-2; D unclear. The CDR3 has 13 residues. Germline CDR1 and CDR2: MDHEN and SYDVKM. V lost 5 bases and J lost 3, with 10 bases in between. CDR3 nucleotide sequence: TGTGCCAGCAGTCCTGGACGGCACTATGGCTACACCTTC. Translating it yields CASSPGRHYGYTF.

This clonotype is medium-sized. The chain has TRBV20-1 and TRBJ1-2; D call uncertain. Germline-derived CDR1 and CDR2 are DFQATT and SNEGSKA (reference sequence). This CDR3 is built from 12 residues. The V end was cut by 6 bases, the J end by 4 bases, with 12 bases between. The CDR3 protein is CSASSESYGYTF. The CDR3 DNA reads as TGCAGTGCCAGCAGTGAAAGCTATGGCTACACCTTC.